This T cell receptor beta chain originates from a study of blood T cell repertoires in COVID-19. As for the study in general: Sources were T cells, B-cell-depleted T cells, or PBMCs; the material itself was cDNA or gDNA.

This clone was counted a single time. The CDR3 length is 14 residues. The junction had 7 bases not matched to a gene; V was cut back by 3 bases and J by 6 bases. The germline V gene has CDR1 SGHKS and CDR2 YYEKEE (reference sequence). Per the study methods: Amplification from reference gene primers served as the basis for estimated nucleated cell counts. Sequencing used immunoSEQ multiplex PCR; TCRdb keeps in-frame clones, though not all of them. The V and J calls and the clone size are those of that table, but D and trimming were determined from the DNA. The repertoire consists of about 120,000 clones, with roughly four fifths occurring once and the leading ten covering 7.9%.

Sequencing input: peripheral blood. This chain links TRBV5-5 with TRBJ1-2; 8 nucleotides match TRBD1. The source is a human donor in a cohort sampled during active COVID-19. CDR3 nucleotides: TGTGCCAGCAGCTCAGGGACAGGATGGGATGGCTACACCTTC. As protein: CASSSGTGWDGYTF.